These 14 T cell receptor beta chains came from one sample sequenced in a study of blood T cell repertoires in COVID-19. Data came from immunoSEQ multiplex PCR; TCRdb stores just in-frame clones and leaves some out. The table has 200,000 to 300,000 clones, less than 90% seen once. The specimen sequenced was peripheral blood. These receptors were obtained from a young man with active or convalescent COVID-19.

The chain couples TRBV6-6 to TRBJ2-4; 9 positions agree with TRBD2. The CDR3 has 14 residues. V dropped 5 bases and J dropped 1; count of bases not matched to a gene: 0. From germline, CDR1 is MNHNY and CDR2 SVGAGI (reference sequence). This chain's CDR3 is CASSGTSAKNIQYF. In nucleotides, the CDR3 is TGTGCCAGCAGTGGGACTAGCGCCAAAAACATTCAGTACTTC.

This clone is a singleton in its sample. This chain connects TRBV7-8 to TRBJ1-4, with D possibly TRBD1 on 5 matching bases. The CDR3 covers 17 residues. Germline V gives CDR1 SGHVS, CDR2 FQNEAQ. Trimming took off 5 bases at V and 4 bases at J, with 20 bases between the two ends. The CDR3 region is CASSPGVVPTFNEKLFF. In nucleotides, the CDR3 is TGTGCCAGCAGCCCGGGGGTCGTCCCTACGTTTAATGAAAAACTGTTTTTT.

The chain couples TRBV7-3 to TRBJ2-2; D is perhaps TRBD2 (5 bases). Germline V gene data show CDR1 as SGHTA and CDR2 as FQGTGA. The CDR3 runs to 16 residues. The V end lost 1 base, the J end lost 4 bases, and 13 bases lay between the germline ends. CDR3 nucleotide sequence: TGTGCCAGCAGCTTAATGAGGGCAACGGGCACCGGGGAGCTGTTTTTT. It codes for CASSLMRATGTGELFF.

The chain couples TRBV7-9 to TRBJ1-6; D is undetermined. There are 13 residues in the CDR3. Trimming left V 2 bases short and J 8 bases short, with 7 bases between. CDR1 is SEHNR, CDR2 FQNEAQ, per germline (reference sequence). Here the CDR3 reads CASSLFGDSPLHF. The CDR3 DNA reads TGTGCCAGCAGCTTATTCGGGGATTCACCCCTCCACTTT.

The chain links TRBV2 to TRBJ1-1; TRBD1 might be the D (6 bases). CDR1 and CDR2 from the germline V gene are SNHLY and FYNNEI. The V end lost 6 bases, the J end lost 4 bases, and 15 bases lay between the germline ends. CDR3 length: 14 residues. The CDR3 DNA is TGTGCCAGCAGGTCGGACAGCGGAGGCACTGAAGCTTTCTTT. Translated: CASRSDSGGTEAFF.

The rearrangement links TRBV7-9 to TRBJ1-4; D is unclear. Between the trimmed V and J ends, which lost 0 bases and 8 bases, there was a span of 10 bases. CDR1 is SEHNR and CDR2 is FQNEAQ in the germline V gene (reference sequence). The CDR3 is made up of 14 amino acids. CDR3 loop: CASSLAGLREKLFF. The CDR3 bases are TGTGCCAGCAGCTTAGCGGGCCTTAGGGAAAAACTGTTTTTT.

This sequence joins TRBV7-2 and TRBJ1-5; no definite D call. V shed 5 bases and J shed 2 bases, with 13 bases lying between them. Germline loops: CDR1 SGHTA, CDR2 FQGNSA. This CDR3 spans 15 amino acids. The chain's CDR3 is CASSPRDLGNQPQHF. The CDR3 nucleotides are TGTGCCAGCAGCCCCCGGGATCTGGGCAATCAGCCCCAGCATTTT.

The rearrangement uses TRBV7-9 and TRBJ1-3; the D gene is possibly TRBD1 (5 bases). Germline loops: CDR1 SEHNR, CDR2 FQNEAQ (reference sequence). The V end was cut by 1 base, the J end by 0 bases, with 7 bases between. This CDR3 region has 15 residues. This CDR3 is CASSLVGASGNTIYF. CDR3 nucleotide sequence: TGTGCCAGCAGCTTAGTAGGGGCCTCTGGAAACACCATATATTTT. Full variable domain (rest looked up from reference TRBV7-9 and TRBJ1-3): DTGVSQNPRHKITKRGQNVTFRCDPISEHNRLYWYRQTLGQGPEFLTYFQNEAQLEKSRLLSDRFSAERPKGSFSTLEIQRTEQGDSAMYLCASSLVGASGNTIYFGEGSWLTVV.

CDR3 nucleotides: TGTGCCAGCAGCCCCCGGCTGGCAGCGGCCCTCCACTTT. Its translation is CASSPRLAAALHF. The chain employs TRBV5-6 and TRBJ1-6, with no clear D. The germline V gene has CDR1 SGHDT and CDR2 YYEEEE. V lost 4 bases and J lost 14, with 16 bases in between. The CDR3 is 13 residues long.

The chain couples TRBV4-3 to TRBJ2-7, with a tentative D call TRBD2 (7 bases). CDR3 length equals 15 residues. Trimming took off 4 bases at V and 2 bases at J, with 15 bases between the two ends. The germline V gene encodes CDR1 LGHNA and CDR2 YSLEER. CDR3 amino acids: CASSRTAGGPYEQYF. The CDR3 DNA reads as TGCGCCAGCAGCCGTACCGCCGGGGGGCCCTACGAGCAGTACTTC.

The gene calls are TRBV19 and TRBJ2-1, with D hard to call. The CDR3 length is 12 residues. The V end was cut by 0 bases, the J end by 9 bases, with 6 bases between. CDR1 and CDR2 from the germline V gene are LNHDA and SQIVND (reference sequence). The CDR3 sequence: CASSIEGSEQFF. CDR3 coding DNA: TGTGCCAGTAGTATAGAGGGCAGTGAGCAGTTCTTC.

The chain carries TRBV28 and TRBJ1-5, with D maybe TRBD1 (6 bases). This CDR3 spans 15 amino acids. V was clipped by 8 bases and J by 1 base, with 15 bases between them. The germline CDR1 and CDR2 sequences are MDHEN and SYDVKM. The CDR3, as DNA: TGTGCCAGCTCGAGCGGGGGCAAAAGCAATCAGCCCCAGCATTTT. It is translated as CASSSGGKSNQPQHF.

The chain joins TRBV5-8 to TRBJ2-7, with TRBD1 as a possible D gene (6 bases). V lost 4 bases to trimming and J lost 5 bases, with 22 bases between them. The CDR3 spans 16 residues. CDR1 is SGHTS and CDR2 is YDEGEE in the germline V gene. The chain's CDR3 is CASSLHWGLIYDEQYF. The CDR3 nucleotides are TGTGCCAGCAGCCTGCATTGGGGGCTAATCTATGACGAGCAGTACTTC.

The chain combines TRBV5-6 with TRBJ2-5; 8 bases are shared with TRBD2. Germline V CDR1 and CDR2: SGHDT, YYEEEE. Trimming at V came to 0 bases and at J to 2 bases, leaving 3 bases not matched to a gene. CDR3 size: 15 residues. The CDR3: CASSLGVAGQETQYF. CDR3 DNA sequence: TGTGCCAGCAGCTTGGGGGTAGCGGGGCAAGAGACCCAGTACTTC.